This record covers a single T cell receptor beta chain. This receptor's antigen is unknown. No base qualities exist here, and no much larger clone lies one base off it. For sequencing of the TCRbeta CDR3 region, genomic DNA was extracted from the sorted cells. The immunoSEQ Assay was used to sequence the TCRbeta CDR3 regions. TCRdb took this table from immuneACCESS and kept in-frame rearrangements with V and J called. Such tables lack part of the clones; where checked against another copy, unresolved V genes explain under half of the gap, and the rest is unexplained. Here the sample has about 60,000 clones; about 86% occur a single time. The ten largest clones add up to more than 3% of the sample. The germline V gene yields SGHVS for CDR1 and FQNEAQ for CDR2. A distance of 8 bases separates the germline ends of V and J, which lose 2 bases and 1 base respectively. The CDR3 covers 14 residues, taking in both the cysteine and the phenylalanine. Only the CDR3 DNA is retained, 42 bases long and in frame from the first base.

These data originate in a study of OX40 agonist ivuxolimab in advanced cancers. Concerning the study at large: The costimulatory receptor OX40 (CD134) was targeted by ivuxolimab, a fully human IgG2 agonistic monoclonal antibody. Intravenous ivuxolimab was administered to patients every 2 weeks at six dose levels: 0.01, 0.1, 0.3, 1.5, 3 and 10 mg/kg. The monotherapy dose-escalation portion (N ≈ 50 patients) of the phase I ivuxolimab trial is reported in the paper. Of the approximately 50 patients in dose escalation, 19 had hepatocellular carcinoma, roughly 15 had melanoma, 9 had renal cell carcinoma and 9 had head and neck cancer. In the dose-escalation cohort, approximately 80% of patients were male, and the mean age was 60 years with a range of roughly 20 to 80. The purpose of peripheral TCRbeta sequencing was to test whether ivuxolimab changed TCR sequence diversity and led to clonal T-cell expansion. Three dose-escalation patients achieved partial responses, one with hepatocellular carcinoma and two with cutaneous melanoma. Prior anti-PD-1, anti-PD-L1 or anti-CTLA-4 therapy was permitted, and approximately 42% of dose-escalation patients had received checkpoint inhibitors. General conclusions and limits of the study: In partial responders in the 0.1-3.0 mg/kg groups, normalized peripheral clonal expansion was found to be among the lowest, especially among CD8+ T cells. Low levels of normalized T-cell clonal expansion were also shown by some nonresponding patients. At doses from 0.1 to 3.0 mg/kg, clonal expansion was seen in both CD4+ and CD8+ blood T cells between baseline and week 6. Antigen specificity was not determined for the clonally expanded peripheral T cells. After ivuxolimab, more expanded clones were found on average in CD8+ T cells than in CD4+ T cells.

The trial excluded patients who had a history of autoimmune disease or were on systemic immunosuppression. In every dose cohort, peripheral blood was drawn for TCR sequencing at baseline, cycle 4 day 1, and cycle 7 day 1. The samples were taken from a phase I, first-in-human, multicenter, open-label dose-escalation trial of ivuxolimab. Adults with locally advanced or metastatic melanoma, renal cell carcinoma, hepatocellular carcinoma or head and neck squamous cell carcinoma were enrolled in the trial. CD4+ and CD8+ T cells were sorted separately from peripheral blood before TCR sequencing. Here the chain combines TRBV7-8 and TRBJ1-2, with no confident D gene call. The clonotype comes from an adult with an advanced solid tumor such as melanoma, head and neck, liver or kidney cancer. The material sequenced was CD4+ or CD8+ T cells sorted from blood, taken in a trial of the OX40 agonist ivuxolimab. The CDR3: CASSLSGSNYGYTF. The sequenced DNA is TGTGCCAGCAGCTTATCCGGCAGTAACTATGGCTACACCTTC.